The 18 T cell receptor beta chains reported below all come from one sample, sequenced in a study of cytomegalovirus exposure and HLA in healthy donors. The PCR ran on 60 Vbeta and 13 Jbeta primers. The assay was immunoSEQ multiplex PCR, and TCRdb's table has in-frame clones only and misses some. The sample shows 200,000 or so clones, around four fifths of them seen only once. Specimen: PBMCs. Receptors were obtained from a woman aged 45 to 65 in good health and CMV-seropositive.

The gene calls are TRBV29-1 and TRBJ2-7, with 7 nucleotides matching TRBD2. This CDR3 has 12 residues. CDR1 and CDR2 (germline): SQVTM, ANQGSEA. The CDR3 DNA sequence: TGCAGGTCGGGACTATTCTCCTACGAGCAGTACTTC. Its translation is CRSGLFSYEQYF.

The chain is built from TRBV27 and TRBJ1-1; TRBD1 is a possible D gene (6 bases). Germline CDR1 and CDR2: MNHEY and SMNVEV (reference sequence). V shed 4 bases and J shed 4 bases, with 16 bases lying between them. This CDR3 is built from 15 residues. The CDR3 protein is CASSSLRYRATEAFF. DNA for the CDR3: TGTGCCAGCAGTTCTTTAAGGTACAGGGCCACTGAAGCTTTCTTT.

The CDR3 protein is CASSPGGGDSEKLFF. CDR3 bases: TGTGCCAGCAGCCCTGGGGGAGGGGATAGTGAAAAACTGTTTTTT. The chain combines TRBV7-2 with TRBJ1-4; possible D gene TRBD1, 5 bases. Trimming removed 5 bases from V and 7 bases from J, with 17 bases in between. The CDR3 spans 15 residues. Germline V gene sequence: CDR1 SGHTA, CDR2 FQGNSA.

This chain uses TRBV19 with TRBJ2-3; 11 bases fit TRBD1. The germline gives CDR1 LNHDA, CDR2 SQIVND (reference sequence). J was trimmed by 4 bases and V by 8 bases; bases with no gene match: 8. This CDR3 is 15 amino acids long. CDR3 nucleotides: TGTGCCAGTGAAACTCCGGGACAGGGGGCAGATACGCAGTATTTT. This encodes CASETPGQGADTQYF. Full variable domain (remainder filled in from reference TRBV19 and TRBJ2-3): DGGITQSPKYLFRKEGQNVTLSCEQNLNHDAMYWYRQDPGQGLRLIYYSQIVNDFQKGDIAEGYSVSREKKESFPLTVTSAQKNPTAFYLCASETPGQGADTQYFGPGTRLTVL.

This chain joins TRBV28 and TRBJ2-1; TRBD1 matches at 12 bases. Germline CDR1 MDHEN, CDR2 SYDVKM. The CDR3 has 17 amino acids. V was pared by 2 bases and J by 6 bases, with 8 bases of the junction left unmatched. CDR3 loop: CASSLPGTGGPSNEQFF. DNA for the CDR3: TGTGCCAGCAGTTTACCCGGGACAGGGGGCCCCTCCAATGAGCAGTTCTTC.

This clone was counted a single time. The chain uses TRBV13 and TRBJ2-7, with a possible D match to TRBD1 (5 bases). There are 14 residues in the CDR3. Trimming removed 0 bases at V and 1 base at J, with 7 bases between. Germline V gene data show CDR1 as PRHDT and CDR2 as FYEKMQ (reference sequence). Here the CDR3 reads CASSLGDRSYEQYF. CDR3 coding DNA: TGTGCCAGCAGCTTAGGCGACAGATCCTACGAGCAGTACTTC.

The V call is TRBV5-1, the J call TRBJ2-1; TRBD2 agrees at 9 bases. With 3 bases clipped from V and 6 bases from J, the junction kept 7 bases outside the gene matches. Germline values: CDR1 SGHRS, CDR2 YFSETQ. The CDR3 contains 15 residues. DNA of the CDR3: TGCGCCAGCAGCTCGCTGACTAGCGGACTCAATGAGCAGTTCTTC. Translating gives CASSSLTSGLNEQFF.

The V gene is TRBV7-3, the J gene TRBJ1-1; TRBD1 agrees at 7 bases. The CDR3 has 14 residues. From germline, CDR1 is SGHTA and CDR2 FQGTGA. With V trimmed by 5 bases and J by 5 bases, 8 bases remained unmatched. The CDR3 DNA reads as TGTGCCAGCAGCCCCCAGGGGGTCGGGACTGAAGCTTTCTTT. This encodes CASSPQGVGTEAFF.

The rearrangement joins TRBV27 to TRBJ2-7; possible D gene TRBD2, 5 bases. The CDR3 loop spans 13 amino acids. Germline CDR1 and CDR2: MNHEY and SMNVEV (reference sequence). Trimming left V 3 bases short and J 6 bases short, with 12 bases between. CDR3 bases: TGTGCCAGCAGTTTTTCGGGGTGGGGCGAGCAGTACTTC. Translation gives CASSFSGWGEQYF.

This chain links TRBV5-1 with TRBJ2-1, with 7 bases aligning to TRBD2. Trimming at V came to 6 bases and at J to 7 bases, leaving 7 bases not matched to a gene. Germline V lookup: CDR1 SGHRS, CDR2 YFSETQ. The CDR3 contains 13 residues. In nucleotides, the CDR3 is TGCGCCAGCACCGGCGGGGGTTTGAATGAGCAGTTCTTC. Amino acids: CASTGGGLNEQFF. Supplemented by reference TRBV5-1 and TRBJ2-1, the full variable domain reads KAGVTQTPRYLIKTRGQQVTLSCSPISGHRSVSWYQQTPGQGLQFLFEYFSETQRNKGNFPGRFSGRQFSNSRSEMNVSTLELGDSALYLCASTGGGLNEQFFGPGTRLTVL.

The V call is TRBV19, the J call TRBJ1-1; D gene uncertain. Per the germline V gene, CDR1 is LNHDA and CDR2 is SQIVND (reference sequence). The CDR3 length is 14 residues. Trimming stripped 3 bases from V and 0 bases from J, with 8 bases between. CDR3 nucleotides: TGTGCCAGTAGTATGTCTCTCCTGAACACTGAAGCTTTCTTT. Protein sequence: CASSMSLLNTEAFF.

The J gene is TRBJ1-2, the V gene TRBV6-5; TRBD1 matches at 11 bases. V lost 4 bases, J lost 2 bases, and 3 bases stayed unmatched. This CDR3 is built from 15 residues. Per the germline V gene, CDR1 is MNHEY and CDR2 is SVGAGI. CDR3 amino acids: CASSSRTGGNYGYTF. The CDR3 DNA reads TGTGCCAGCAGTTCCAGGACAGGGGGCAACTATGGCTACACCTTC.

This chain uses TRBV2 with TRBJ2-1; D unresolved. This CDR3 is built from 14 residues. CDR1 is SNHLY and CDR2 is FYNNEI in the germline V gene. V shed 2 bases and J shed 0 bases, with 5 bases lying between them. The CDR3: CASSEMSSYNEQFF. CDR3 DNA sequence: TGTGCCAGCAGTGAAATGAGCTCCTACAATGAGCAGTTCTTC.

The chain employs TRBV5-6 and TRBJ2-3, with TRBD2 identical over 10 bases. V was pared by 3 bases and J by 4 bases, with 8 bases of the junction left unmatched. Germline CDR1 SGHDT, CDR2 YYEEEE. CDR3 size: 16 residues. CDR3 in DNA: TGTGCCAGCAGCTCGAGGACTAGCGGAGGACCAGATACGCAGTATTTT. This codes for CASSSRTSGGPDTQYF.

The chain links TRBV27 to TRBJ2-7; D is possibly TRBD2 (6 bases). The germline V gene encodes CDR1 MNHEY and CDR2 SMNVEV (reference sequence). There are 14 residues in the CDR3. The V gene lost 8 bases and the J gene lost 2 bases, with 16 bases spanning the gap. The CDR3 region is CASGSDGGTYEQYF. As DNA, the CDR3 is TGTGCCAGCGGTTCGGACGGAGGGACCTACGAGCAGTACTTC.

This clone was detected once. The gene calls are TRBV10-2 and TRBJ1-2; 8 bases are shared with TRBD1. Germline CDR1 reads WSHSY; CDR2 reads SAAADI. V lost 3 bases, J lost 8 bases, and 11 bases stayed unmatched. This CDR3 region has 15 residues. In DNA, the CDR3 is TGCGCCAGCAGTGACACCTGGCAGGGGGCGGGAGGCTACACCTTC. Encoded protein: CASSDTWQGAGGYTF.

The chain couples TRBV7-2 to TRBJ2-5, with TRBD2 matching over 8 bases. Germline CDR1 is SGHTA and CDR2 is FQGNSA. The CDR3 loop spans 14 amino acids. Trimming cost V 5 bases and J 3 bases; bases outside gene matches: 5. The CDR3 sequence: CASSPSGGEETQYF. In nucleotides, the CDR3 is TGTGCCAGCAGCCCCTCCGGGGGGGAAGAGACCCAGTACTTC.

This sequence joins TRBV12-1 and TRBJ1-2; no check of the table's D call, TRBD1, against the DNA was made. TRBV12-1 is a known pseudogene. This CDR3 has 13 amino acids. The CDR3 DNA follows: TGTGCCAGCAGCTTGGCAGGGTGCTATGGCTACACCTTC. As protein: CASSLAGCYGYTF.